The 2 T cell receptor beta chains reported below all come from one sample, sequenced in a study of cytomegalovirus exposure and HLA in healthy donors (dated by TCRdb to the late 2010s). Libraries were made using the immunoSEQ multiplex PCR assay. For the multiplex PCR, a mixture combining 60 forward primers for TCR Vbeta segments and 13 reverse primers for TCR Jbeta segments was used. Imported from immuneACCESS, the table was reduced by TCRdb to in-frame sequences with V and J called. These copies leave out some clones; in studies compared against another copy, an unresolved V gene accounts for under half, and the cause of the remainder is not known. This sample has under 200,000 clones in its table, and around 68% of those were observed once. Together, the top ten hold roughly 1.5% of the sample. The specimen sequenced was PBMCs. The receptors come from a man in his fifties or sixties in good health and CMV-seronegative.

The V call is TRBV6-1, the J call TRBJ1-4; 9 positions agree with TRBD1. The CDR3 is 16 amino acids. J was trimmed by 7 bases and V by 3 bases; bases with no gene match: 9. Germline values: CDR1 MNHNS, CDR2 SASEGT. The CDR3 bases are TGTGCCAGCAGTGATAGTTTGACAGGGGGAGGTGAAAAACTGTTTTTT. Translating gives CASSDSLTGGGEKLFF.

The V gene is TRBV5-4, the J gene TRBJ1-3; 7 bases align to TRBD1. The ends lost 0 bases at V and 0 bases at J; junction bases unmatched: 6. Germline values: CDR1 SGHNT, CDR2 YYREEE (reference sequence). The CDR3 runs 17 residues. Here the CDR3 reads CASSLGGTALSGNTIYF. CDR3 in DNA: TGTGCCAGCAGCTTGGGAGGGACAGCCCTCTCTGGAAACACCATATATTTT. The variable domain in full, with the rest retrieved from reference TRBV5-4 and TRBJ1-3, is ETGVTQSPTHLIKTRGQQVTLRCSSQSGHNTVSWYQQALGQGPQFIFQYYREEENGRGNFPPRFSGLQFPNYSSELNVNALELDDSALYLCASSLGGTALSGNTIYFGEGSWLTVV.